This entry features one TCR beta chain sequence. The sample belongs to a study of blood T cell repertoires in COVID-19. The method was immunoSEQ multiplex PCR; TCRdb's version includes in-frame clones alone and lacks a portion of them. The sample lists about 110,000 clones, around 91% occurring once. Germline lookup yields CDR1 MNHEY and CDR2 SMNVEV (reference sequence). The CDR3 runs 15 residues. V was clipped by 6 bases and J by 4 bases, with 15 bases between them. The chain uses TRBV27 and TRBJ1-4; D remains ambiguous. The sample comprised peripheral blood. The TCR originated in a woman of 80 years or more with acute or convalescent COVID-19. CDR3 DNA sequence: TGTGCCAGCAGCCAAGGAGGGCTGGGTAATGAAAAACTGTTTTTT. Its translation: CASSQGGLGNEKLFF.